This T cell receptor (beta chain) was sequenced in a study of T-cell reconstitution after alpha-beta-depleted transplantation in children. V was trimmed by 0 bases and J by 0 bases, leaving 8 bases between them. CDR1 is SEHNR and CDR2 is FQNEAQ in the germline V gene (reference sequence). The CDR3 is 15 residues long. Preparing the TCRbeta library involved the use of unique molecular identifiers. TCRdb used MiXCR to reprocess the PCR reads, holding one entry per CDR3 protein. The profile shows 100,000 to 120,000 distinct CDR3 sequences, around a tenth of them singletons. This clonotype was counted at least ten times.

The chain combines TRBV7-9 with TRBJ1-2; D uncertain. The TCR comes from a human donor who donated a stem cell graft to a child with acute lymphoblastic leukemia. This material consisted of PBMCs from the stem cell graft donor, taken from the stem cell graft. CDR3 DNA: TGTGCCAGCAGCTTAGCGCAATCAGCTAACTATGGCTACACCTTC. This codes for CASSLAQSANYGYTF.